This entry concerns a single T cell receptor beta chain. The antigen remains undetermined. The data were taken from a study of CD8+ T cells in alopecia areata. This CDR3 is built from 14 residues. V was shortened by 0 bases and J by 4 bases, with 5 bases between the two germline ends. In germline, CDR1 is SGHNT, CDR2 YYREEE (reference sequence). Findings and limits, study-wide: Clonality exceeded that of normal scalp in lesional scalp, most notably in alopecia totalis/universalis. Mouse data revealed clearer TCR sharing than patient data did, a gap possibly tied to HLA. Scalp samples also yield sequences from resident alphabeta T cells of normal skin.

Sorting of CD4+ and CD8+ T cells was performed on PBMCs. Sequencing templates came from extracted RNA that was reverse transcribed into cDNA. Here immunoSEQ multiplex PCR was the method, and the copy in TCRdb shows in-frame clones only, minus some. This repertoire shows about 110,000 clones, 59% found once; its top ten account for roughly 19%. The material sequenced was CD8+ T cells sorted from blood. The V call is TRBV5-4, the J call TRBJ1-6; D is undetermined. The receptor comes from a human donor in good health. CDR3 sequence reads: CASSLAGYNSPLHF. The CDR3, as DNA: TGTGCCAGCAGCTTGGCCGGTTATAATTCACCCCTCCACTTT.